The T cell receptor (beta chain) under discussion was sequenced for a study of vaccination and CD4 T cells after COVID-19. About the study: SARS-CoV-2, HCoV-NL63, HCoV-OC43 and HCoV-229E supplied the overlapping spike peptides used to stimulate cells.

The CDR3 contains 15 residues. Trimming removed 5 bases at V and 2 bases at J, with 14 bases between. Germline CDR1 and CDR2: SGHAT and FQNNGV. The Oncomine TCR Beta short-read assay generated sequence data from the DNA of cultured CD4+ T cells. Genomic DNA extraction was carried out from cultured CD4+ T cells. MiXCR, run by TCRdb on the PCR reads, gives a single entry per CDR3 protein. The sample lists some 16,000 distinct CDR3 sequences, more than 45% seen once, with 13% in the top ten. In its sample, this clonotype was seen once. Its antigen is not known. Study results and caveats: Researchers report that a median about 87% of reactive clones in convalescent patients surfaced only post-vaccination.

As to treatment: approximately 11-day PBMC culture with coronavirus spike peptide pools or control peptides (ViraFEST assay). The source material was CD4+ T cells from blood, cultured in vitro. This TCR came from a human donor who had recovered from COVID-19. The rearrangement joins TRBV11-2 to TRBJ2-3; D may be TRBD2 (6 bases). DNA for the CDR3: TGTGCCAGCAGCCCGACTAGATTTATCACAGATACGCAGTATTTT. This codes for CASSPTRFITDTQYF.